This is a list of T cell receptor beta chains from one sample in a study of blood T cell repertoires in COVID-19. Clones were sequenced by immunoSEQ multiplex PCR, and TCRdb holds only the in-frame ones, with some missing. The sample holds approximately 100,000 clones, about 90% seen once. Input material: peripheral blood. Every receptor here comes from a man aged 45-65 years with acute or convalescent COVID-19. Both conserved end residues are part of each CDR3. D genes are given only for firm matches. Not all rows give a size; the values are once, few, many and, for expanded clones, a class.

D: TRBD1; V: TRBV5-6; J: TRBJ1-2; size: -; length: 13; DNA: TGTGCCAGCAGCCGGGACAGGGGCTATGGCTACACCTTC; CDR3: CASSRDRGYGYTF
D: -; V: TRBV7-9; J: TRBJ2-4; size: -; length: 13; DNA: TGTGCCAGCAGCCCCGGGAACAAAAACATTCAGTACTTC; CDR3: CASSPGNKNIQYF
D: TRBD1; V: TRBV5-1; J: TRBJ1-1; size: -; length: 13; DNA: TGCGCCAGCAGCAGGACAGGGGACACTGAAGCTTTCTTT; CDR3: CASSRTGDTEAFF
D: TRBD2; V: TRBV4-2; J: TRBJ2-1; size: -; length: 16; DNA: TGTGCCAGCAGTCAAGGACTAGCGGGGGAATACAATGAGCAGTTCTTC; CDR3: CASSQGLAGEYNEQFF
D: TRBD1; V: TRBV6-5; J: TRBJ2-3; size: -; length: 13; DNA: TGTGCCAGCCGGACAGGATTCACAGATACGCAGTATTTT; CDR3: CASRTGFTDTQYF
D: -; V: TRBV12-5; J: TRBJ1-1; size: -; length: 15; DNA: TGTGCTAGTGGTTCCACTGGGGGGGCATGGACTGAAGCTTTCTTT; CDR3: CASGSTGGAWTEAFF
D: TRBD2; V: TRBV3-1/TRBV3-2; J: TRBJ2-1; size: -; length: 15; DNA: TGTGCCACCCGTCGGAGCGGGGGCTCCTACAATGAGCAGTTCTTC; CDR3: CATRRSGGSYNEQFF
D: TRBD1; V: TRBV4-3; J: TRBJ1-1; size: once; length: 18; DNA: TGCGCCAGCAGCCACCTGAATCCCGGGACAGGCCCACACACTGAAGCTTTCTTT; CDR3: CASSHLNPGTGPHTEAFF
D: -; V: TRBV7-3; J: TRBJ1-2; size: -; length: 17; DNA: TGTGCCAGCAGCTTAACGGAGGGAGACGGGCACACTTATGGCTACACCTTC; CDR3: CASSLTEGDGHTYGYTF
D: TRBD1; V: TRBV5-1; J: TRBJ1-2; size: -; length: 14; DNA: TGCGCCAGCAGCGTGGGACAGACCAACTATGGCTACACCTTC; CDR3: CASSVGQTNYGYTF
D: TRBD1; V: TRBV29-1; J: TRBJ1-1; size: -; length: 16; DNA: TGCAGCGGCCTGGGGGGGACAGGGGGCGTTCACACTGAAGCTTTCTTT; CDR3: CSGLGGTGGVHTEAFF
D: TRBD2; V: TRBV4-3; J: TRBJ2-5; size: -; length: 17; DNA: TGCGCCAGCAGCCAACGAGGCGGGGGGGCAGGTTCAGAGACCCAGTACTTC; CDR3: CASSQRGGGAGSETQYF
D: -; V: TRBV29-1; J: TRBJ1-3; size: -; length: 12; DNA: TGCAGCGTCCAGGGATCTGGAAACACCATATATTTT; CDR3: CSVQGSGNTIYF
D: TRBD1; V: TRBV5-1; J: TRBJ2-7; size: few; length: 15; DNA: TGCGCCAGCTGCTCCGGTTTCGGGACAGCCTACGAGCAGTACTTC; CDR3: CASCSGFGTAYEQYF
D: -; V: TRBV24-1; J: TRBJ2-3; size: -; length: 14; DNA: TGTGCCACCAGTGATGACAGCCGAACAGATACGCAGTATTTT; CDR3: CATSDDSRTDTQYF
D: TRBD2; V: TRBV5-4; J: TRBJ2-3; size: -; length: 15; DNA: TGTGCCAGCAGCTTGCGGGGGGGCGAAGGAGATACGCAGTATTTT; CDR3: CASSLRGGEGDTQYF
D: TRBD2; V: TRBV7-6; J: TRBJ2-3; size: -; length: 14; DNA: TGTGCCAGCAGCCGAGGGACTAGCGCAGATACGCAGTATTTT; CDR3: CASSRGTSADTQYF
D: -; V: TRBV18; J: TRBJ1-4; size: -; length: 14; DNA: TGTGCCAGCTCACCAGGGGCCCGAGGAGAAAAACTGTTTTTT; CDR3: CASSPGARGEKLFF
D: -; V: TRBV7-2; J: TRBJ1-6; size: -; length: 15; DNA: TGTGCCAGCAGCTTCGATAGCAACCCCAATTCACCCCTCCACTTT; CDR3: CASSFDSNPNSPLHF
D: -; V: TRBV14; J: TRBJ1-1; size: -; length: 16; DNA: TGTGCCAGCAGCCCTCTAGGGGTACAGATGAACACTGAAGCTTTCTTT; CDR3: CASSPLGVQMNTEAFF
D: TRBD1; V: TRBV10-3; J: TRBJ1-5; size: -; length: 14; DNA: TGTGCCATCAGTGAAGACAGGGGCTCTCAGCCCCAGCATTTT; CDR3: CAISEDRGSQPQHF
D: TRBD2; V: TRBV10-3; J: TRBJ2-1; size: -; length: 18; DNA: TGTGCCATCAGTGAAGGACTAGCGGGGGGGCCTTCCTACAATGAGCAGTTCTTC; CDR3: CAISEGLAGGPSYNEQFF
D: -; V: TRBV2; J: TRBJ2-7; size: -; length: 13; DNA: TGTGCCAGCAGCCGAGACAGAAACTACGAGCAGTACTTC; CDR3: CASSRDRNYEQYF
D: TRBD2; V: TRBV6-2/TRBV6-3; J: TRBJ2-3; size: -; length: 16; DNA: TGTGCCAGCAGTTACTCTGGAGCGGGGGGTTGGGATACGCAGTATTTT; CDR3: CASSYSGAGGWDTQYF
D: -; V: TRBV12-3/TRBV12-4; J: TRBJ2-7; size: -; length: 12; DNA: TGTGCCAGCAGTTTAAAAGGGGGCGAGCAGTACTTC; CDR3: CASSLKGGEQYF
D: -; V: TRBV4-1; J: TRBJ2-7; size: -; length: 13; DNA: TGCGCCAGCAGCCACGGGACACCCTACGAGCAGTACTTC; CDR3: CASSHGTPYEQYF
D: -; V: TRBV9; J: TRBJ2-1; size: -; length: 17; DNA: TGTGCCAGCAGCGGTAGAATAGGCGGATCTACCTACAATGAGCAGTTCTTC; CDR3: CASSGRIGGSTYNEQFF
D: TRBD1; V: TRBV5-5; J: TRBJ1-2; size: -; length: 16; DNA: TGTGCCAGCAGCCTAGGGACAGACAACCCTTGGCATGGCTACACCTTC; CDR3: CASSLGTDNPWHGYTF
D: TRBD1; V: TRBV6-1; J: TRBJ1-2; size: -; length: 14; DNA: TGTGCCAGCAGTGAGACAGGGGGCAACTATGGCTACACCTTC; CDR3: CASSETGGNYGYTF
D: TRBD1; V: TRBV6-1; J: TRBJ1-2; size: -; length: 14; DNA: TGTGCCAGCAGTGAAGGAAACAGGGGCTATGGCTACACCTTC; CDR3: CASSEGNRGYGYTF
D: -; V: TRBV19; J: TRBJ1-5; size: -; length: 14; DNA: TGTGCCAGTAATAGAGGGGAGGGTGATCAGCCCCAGCATTTT; CDR3: CASNRGEGDQPQHF
D: -; V: TRBV7-9; J: TRBJ1-2; size: once; length: 12; DNA: TGTGCCACCTCGTTTCAGAACTATGGCTACACCTTC; CDR3: CATSFQNYGYTF
D: -; V: TRBV25-1; J: TRBJ1-5; size: -; length: 12; DNA: TGTGCCAGCAGTGCAGGGAATCAGCCCCAGCATTTT; CDR3: CASSAGNQPQHF
D: -; V: TRBV4-2; J: TRBJ2-2; size: -; length: 14; DNA: TGTGCCAGCAGCCAACGGGTTAAAACCGGGGAGCTGTTTTTT; CDR3: CASSQRVKTGELFF
D: -; V: TRBV19; J: TRBJ2-7; size: -; length: 13; DNA: TGTGCCAGTAGTTACGGGGCCCAGGGGGAGCAGTACTTC; CDR3: CASSYGAQGEQYF
D: -; V: TRBV7-2; J: TRBJ2-3; size: -; length: 12; DNA: TGTGCCAGCAGCCCGACTCCTCGTACGCAGTATTTT; CDR3: CASSPTPRTQYF
D: -; V: TRBV14; J: TRBJ2-1; size: -; length: 15; DNA: TGTGCCAGCAGCCAAGTCCCCAGCTCCTACAATGAGCAGTTCTTC; CDR3: CASSQVPSSYNEQFF
D: TRBD1; V: TRBV10-3; J: TRBJ2-3; size: -; length: 15; DNA: TGTGCCACTCGGACAGGTCTTACAAGCACAGATACGCAGTATTTT; CDR3: CATRTGLTSTDTQYF
D: -; V: TRBV4-2; J: TRBJ1-6; size: -; length: 15; DNA: TGTGCCAGCAGCCAGCCGACGAAGGGGGATTCACCCCTCCACTTT; CDR3: CASSQPTKGDSPLHF
D: -; V: TRBV15; J: TRBJ1-5; size: once; length: 14; DNA: TGTGCCACCAGCACAGGGGCTAGCAATCAGCCCCAGCATTTT; CDR3: CATSTGASNQPQHF
D: -; V: TRBV19; J: TRBJ2-3; size: once; length: 15; DNA: TGTGCCAGTAGTCTAGGGGACTCTAGCACAGATACGCAGTATTTT; CDR3: CASSLGDSSTDTQYF
D: -; V: TRBV7-9; J: TRBJ2-7; size: -; length: 18; DNA: TGTGCCAGCAGCTTAGGAATGGGGGCAGGGGCCCTGAAATACGAGCAGTACTTC; CDR3: CASSLGMGAGALKYEQYF
D: -; V: TRBV7-9; J: TRBJ1-5; size: once; length: 14; DNA: TGTGCCAGCAGCGCGGGACGAGCATTTCAGCCCCAGCATTTT; CDR3: CASSAGRAFQPQHF
D: -; V: TRBV3-1/TRBV3-2; J: TRBJ1-2; size: -; length: 12; DNA: TGTGCCAGCAGCCCTCTCACAGGAGGCTACACCTTC; CDR3: CASSPLTGGYTF
D: -; V: TRBV3-1/TRBV3-2; J: TRBJ1-1; size: -; length: 14; DNA: TGTGCCAGCAGCCAGCAGGTCCAGAACACTGAAGCTTTCTTT; CDR3: CASSQQVQNTEAFF
D: TRBD1; V: TRBV27; J: TRBJ1-2; size: -; length: 14; DNA: TGTGCCAGCAGGCCCACGGGACAGGGATATGGCTACACCTTC; CDR3: CASRPTGQGYGYTF